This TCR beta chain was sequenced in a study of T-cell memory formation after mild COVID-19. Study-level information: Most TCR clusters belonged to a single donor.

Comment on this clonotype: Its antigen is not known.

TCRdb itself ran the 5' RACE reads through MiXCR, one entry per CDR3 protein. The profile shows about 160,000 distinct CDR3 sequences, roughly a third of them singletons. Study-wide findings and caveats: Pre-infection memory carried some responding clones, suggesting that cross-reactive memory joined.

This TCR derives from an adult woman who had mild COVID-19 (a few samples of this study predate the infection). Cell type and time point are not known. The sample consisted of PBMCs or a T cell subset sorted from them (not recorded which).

CDR3 protein: CASSFEPSSGELFF. The CDR3 coding sequence is TGTGCCAGCAGCTTCGAACCATCATCCGGGGAGCTGTTTTTT. This sequence joins TRBV7-2 and TRBJ2-2; D is ambiguous. This CDR3 is 14 amino acids long. V shed 3 bases and J shed 6 bases, with 11 bases lying between them. CDR1 and CDR2 (germline): SGHTA, FQGNSA.